A single sample is the source of the 32 T cell receptor beta chains below, sequenced in a study of blood T cell repertoires in COVID-19. Assay used: immunoSEQ multiplex PCR; TCRdb lists only in-frame clones, some missing. The sample carries around 250,000 clones, 89% recorded once. What was sequenced was peripheral blood. The receptors originated from a woman aged 35 to 49 who had recovered from COVID-19.

The chain couples TRBV18 to TRBJ2-7, with a weak D call TRBD1 (6 bases). CDR3 length equals 12 residues. The germline V gene has CDR1 KGHSH and CDR2 LQKENI. The V end was cut by 2 bases, the J end by 4 bases, with 6 bases between. In DNA, the CDR3 is TGTGCCAGCTCACCAGACAGGTACGAGCAGTACTTC. Its translation: CASSPDRYEQYF.

CDR3 coding DNA: TGTGCCAGCAGCCCCTCGGAACTAGCGGGAGGAAACGAGCAGTACTTC. Translating gives CASSPSELAGGNEQYF. The chain combines TRBV7-8 with TRBJ2-7; 12 bases match TRBD2. There are 16 residues in the CDR3. Losses at the gene ends were 5 bases for V and 5 bases for J; bases not matched to a gene: 10. Germline-derived CDR1 and CDR2 are SGHVS and FQNEAQ. The full variable domain, with the rest looked up from reference TRBV7-8 and TRBJ2-7, is GAGVSQSPRYKVAKRGQDVALRCDPISGHVSLFWYQQALGQGPEFLTYFQNEAQLDKSGLPSDRFFAERPEGSVSTLKIQRTQQEDSAVYLCASSPSELAGGNEQYFGPGTRLTVT.

The chain links TRBV3-1 (or the pseudogene TRBV3-2) to TRBJ2-7, with 8 bases that match TRBD2. Per the germline V gene, CDR1 is LGHDT and CDR2 is YNNKEL (reference sequence). This CDR3 has 14 amino acids. J gave up 10 bases and V 0 bases, and 8 bases lay outside the gene matches. CDR3: CASSQETGSGRQYF. In DNA form, the CDR3 reads TGTGCCAGCAGCCAAGAAACTGGGAGCGGGAGACAGTACTTC.

This chain connects TRBV11-2 to TRBJ2-2, with 8 nucleotides matching TRBD2. Trimming took 4 bases from V and 6 from J; bases not matched to a gene: 10. The CDR3 spans 16 residues. Germline CDR1 and CDR2: SGHAT and FQNNGV. CDR3 DNA: TGTGCCAGCAGCTCCGGGACCGGGGGGGCCTCCGGGGAGCTGTTTTTT. It codes for CASSSGTGGASGELFF.

Only a few counts were recorded for this clone. This chain connects TRBV11-2 to TRBJ2-2; the match to TRBD2 covers 11 bases. The CDR3 runs to 18 residues. V lost 3 bases and J lost 0; bases outside the gene matches: 6. CDR1 is SGHAT, CDR2 FQNNGV, per germline. CDR3 loop: CASSFGTSGFSNTGELFF. In DNA form, the CDR3 reads TGTGCCAGCAGCTTCGGGACTAGCGGTTTTTCGAACACCGGGGAGCTGTTTTTT.

The J gene is TRBJ2-1, the V gene TRBV27; 8 bases match TRBD2. Germline-derived CDR1 and CDR2 are MNHEY and SMNVEV (reference sequence). This CDR3 is 17 amino acids long. V dropped 7 bases and J dropped 6; count of bases not matched to a gene: 17. The CDR3 bases are TGTGCCAGCAAACCCCCTTCCGGGACTAGTCCCCTCAATGAGCAGTTCTTC. Translating gives CASKPPSGTSPLNEQFF.

V is TRBV7-2 and J is TRBJ1-5; 9 nucleotides agree with TRBD1. Germline values: CDR1 SGHTA, CDR2 FQGNSA. Germline trimming cut 8 bases from V and 7 bases from J; bases unmatched to any gene: 12. The CDR3 covers 15 residues. The CDR3 region has the DNA TGTGCCAGCCGTCCCGGGACAGGGTCGAAGCAGCCCCAGCATTTT. Protein sequence: CASRPGTGSKQPQHF.

In nucleotides, the CDR3 is TGTGCCAGCAGCTTAGGAGGGACGCACTACAATGAGCAGTTCTTC. It encodes CASSLGGTHYNEQFF. The genes are TRBV5-6 and TRBJ2-1; D possibly corresponds to TRBD2 (6 bases). V was clipped by 2 bases and J by 3 bases, with 12 bases between them. The CDR3 runs 15 residues. Germline V gene lookup returns CDR1 SGHDT and CDR2 YYEEEE.

The chain links TRBV19 to TRBJ1-1; 11 bases agree with TRBD1. The CDR3 contains 16 residues. The junction had 13 bases not matched to a gene; V was cut back by 7 bases and J by 6 bases. Germline V gene lookup returns CDR1 LNHDA and CDR2 SQIVND (reference sequence). The CDR3 reads CASIGHGTGGGPEAFF. As DNA, the CDR3 is TGTGCCAGTATCGGCCACGGGACAGGGGGGGGACCTGAAGCTTTCTTT. Full variable domain (outside the CDR3, taken from reference TRBV19 and TRBJ1-1): DGGITQSPKYLFRKEGQNVTLSCEQNLNHDAMYWYRQDPGQGLRLIYYSQIVNDFQKGDIAEGYSVSREKKESFPLTVTSAQKNPTAFYLCASIGHGTGGGPEAFFGQGTRLTVV.

The V gene is TRBV11-2, the J gene TRBJ2-5, with TRBD1 matching over 9 bases. V gave up 0 bases and J gave up 10 bases; unmatched junction bases: 6. Germline V gene sequence: CDR1 SGHAT, CDR2 FQNNGV. The length of the CDR3 is 14 residues. The CDR3 region is CASSLEGQGYGQYF. CDR3 nucleotide sequence: TGTGCCAGCAGCTTAGAGGGACAGGGTTATGGCCAGTACTTC.

This clone was counted once. The chain carries TRBV11-3 and TRBJ2-2, with 10 bases matching TRBD2. Looked up from germline, CDR1 is SGHNT and CDR2 is YENEEA. The CDR3 has 15 residues. Trimming took 5 bases from V and 3 from J; bases not matched to a gene: 3. In nucleotides, the CDR3 is TGTGCCAGCAGCCGGACTAGCGGTGACACCGGGGAGCTGTTTTTT. Translation: CASSRTSGDTGELFF.

The chain employs TRBV28 and TRBJ1-1; 10 nucleotides align to TRBD1. The J segment lost 6 bases and the V segment lost 5 bases, leaving 6 bases of the junction unmatched. CDR1 MDHEN and CDR2 SYDVKM come from the germline V gene. The CDR3 consists of 14 residues. Here the CDR3 reads CASSPAGTGAEAFF. In nucleotides, the CDR3 is TGTGCCAGCAGTCCCGCCGGGACAGGGGCTGAAGCTTTCTTT.

The chain uses TRBV27 and TRBJ2-7; 8 bases align to TRBD2. The V and J ends lost 5 bases and 8 bases, in that order; junction bases with no gene match: 11. In germline, CDR1 is MNHEY, CDR2 SMNVEV (reference sequence). The CDR3 is 14 amino acids. The DNA for the CDR3 is TGTGCCAGCAGTCTAAACAAAGCGGGAGACAAGCAGTACTTC. Its protein is CASSLNKAGDKQYF.

The rearrangement uses TRBV19 and TRBJ1-1, with D unclear. Deletions cut 5 bases from V and 5 bases from J, with 9 bases between. The CDR3 extends over 12 amino acids. Germline CDR1 reads LNHDA; CDR2 reads SQIVND (reference sequence). DNA for the CDR3: TGTGCCAGTAGTGCCGGGTTGACTGAAGCTTTCTTT. Translated, it gives CASSAGLTEAFF.

J is TRBJ2-1 and V is TRBV21-1; the table names TRBD2, a call not compared with the DNA. TRBV21-1 is noted as a pseudogene. The CDR3 has 14 amino acids. The CDR3 region has the DNA TGTGCCACACGACTAGCGGGAGTCGGCAATGAGCAGTTCTTC. Residues: CATRLAGVGNEQFF.

The chain couples TRBV4-1 to TRBJ1-2; 9 nucleotides match TRBD1. The CDR3 has 15 amino acids. Germline assignment: CDR1 MGHRA and CDR2 YSYEKL. The ends lost 5 bases at V and 0 bases at J; junction bases unmatched: 4. The CDR3 bases are TGCGCCAGCAGCTTCGGACAGGGGACTAACTATGGCTACACCTTC. Translation: CASSFGQGTNYGYTF.

This chain links TRBV30 with TRBJ2-3; D call uncertain. CDR1 GTSNPN and CDR2 SVGIG come from the germline V gene (reference sequence). V was pared by 0 bases and J by 3 bases, with 7 bases between. The CDR3 is 13 residues long. In DNA, the CDR3 is TGTGCCTGGAGTGTTAAATTTACAGATACGCAGTATTTT. This translates into CAWSVKFTDTQYF.

V is TRBV14 and J is TRBJ2-5; 11 nucleotides line up with TRBD2. This CDR3 is 15 amino acids long. V shed 1 base, J shed 4 bases, and the junction held 2 bases outside the gene matches. Germline assignment: CDR1 SGHDN and CDR2 FVKESK. The CDR3 spells CASSQGLAGTETQYF. The DNA of the CDR3 is TGTGCCAGCAGCCAAGGACTAGCGGGAACAGAGACCCAGTACTTC. The full variable domain, rest sourced from reference TRBV14 and TRBJ2-5, is EAGVTQFPSHSVIEKGQTVTLRCDPISGHDNLYWYRRVMGKEIKFLLHFVKESKQDESGMPNNRFLAERTGGTYSTLKVQPAELEDSGVYFCASSQGLAGTETQYFGPGTRLLVL.

The chain carries TRBV4-1 and TRBJ1-1, with D unclear. Trimming left V 1 base short and J 3 bases short, with 6 bases between. The CDR3 is 13 amino acids. Germline assignment: CDR1 MGHRA and CDR2 YSYEKL. The CDR3 DNA reads as TGCGCCAGCAGCCAAGTACCGGACACTGAAGCTTTCTTT. Translated: CASSQVPDTEAFF.

Regarding this clone: This same CDR3 is encoded by further DNA sequences in the sample. The chain employs TRBV19 and TRBJ1-1; D call uncertain. The V end was cut by 3 bases, the J end by 1 base, with 9 bases between. This CDR3 has 14 residues. CDR1 is LNHDA and CDR2 is SQIVND in the germline V gene (reference sequence). The CDR3 nucleotides read TGTGCCAGTAGTATTCGGAGGGAGAACACTGAAGCTTTCTTT. It specifies CASSIRRENTEAFF.

This CDR3 is CASSPRQGVTEAFF. The CDR3 nucleotides read TGCGCCAGCAGCCCGCGACAGGGGGTTACTGAAGCTTTCTTT. This chain connects TRBV5-1 to TRBJ1-1, with 9 bases fitting TRBD1. V lost 4 bases and J lost 5; bases outside the gene matches: 6. The germline CDR1 and CDR2 sequences are SGHRS and YFSETQ. This CDR3 has 14 residues. The variable domain in full, with the rest retrieved from reference TRBV5-1 and TRBJ1-1, is KAGVTQTPRYLIKTRGQQVTLSCSPISGHRSVSWYQQTPGQGLQFLFEYFSETQRNKGNFPGRFSGRQFSNSRSEMNVSTLELGDSALYLCASSPRQGVTEAFFGQGTRLTVV.

The chain recombines TRBV7-2 with TRBJ2-7; weak D call: TRBD2 (6 bases). This CDR3 contains 15 residues. V lost 1 base to trimming and J lost 1 base, with 11 bases between them. Per germline, CDR1 SGHTA and CDR2 FQGNSA. CDR3 region: CASSLGSGDSYEQYF. Written as DNA, the CDR3 is TGTGCCAGCAGCTTAGGGTCGGGAGATTCCTACGAGCAGTACTTC.

The V call is TRBV18, the J call TRBJ2-5, with a tentative D call TRBD2 (6 bases). Germline V CDR1 and CDR2: KGHSH, LQKENI. The CDR3 totals 13 residues. V was shortened by 3 bases and J by 2 bases, with 7 bases between the two germline ends. In DNA form, the CDR3 reads TGTGCCAGCTCACCCGGACTACAAGAGACCCAGTACTTC. Amino acids: CASSPGLQETQYF.

The chain has TRBV6-5 and TRBJ1-1; D is perhaps TRBD1 (6 bases). This CDR3 region has 15 residues. The germline V gene has CDR1 MNHEY and CDR2 SVGAGI. Trimming took 6 bases from V and 0 from J, leaving 14 bases between them. The CDR3 protein is CASRAGTRLNTEAFF. In DNA form, the CDR3 reads TGTGCCAGCAGAGCCGGGACAAGATTGAACACTGAAGCTTTCTTT.

This clone appeared a single time. Other DNA sequences within the sample encode an identical CDR3. The chain joins TRBV30 to TRBJ2-5; no definite D call. Trimming took 0 bases from V and 2 from J, leaving 7 bases between them. The CDR3 has 13 residues. Germline V gives CDR1 GTSNPN, CDR2 SVGIG (reference sequence). CDR3 sequence: CAWSVGQQETQYF. As DNA, the CDR3 is TGTGCCTGGAGTGTTGGCCAGCAAGAGACCCAGTACTTC.

The DNA for the CDR3 is TGTGCCAGCAGCTTAAGACTAGCGGGAGAAACCGATACGCAGTATTTT. Translating it yields CASSLRLAGETDTQYF. The chain is built from TRBV5-4 and TRBJ2-3; 12 nucleotides agree with TRBD2. The trim removed 2 bases at V and 6 bases at J, leaving 7 bases unmatched. CDR1 is SGHNT and CDR2 is YYREEE in the germline V gene (reference sequence). The CDR3 spans 16 residues.

This clone has only one observation. This chain uses TRBV6-6 with TRBJ2-7, with a tentative D call TRBD1 (5 bases). The CDR3 length is 13 residues. Germline V CDR1 and CDR2: MNHNY, SVGAGI (reference sequence). The V end lost 4 bases, the J end lost 3 bases, and 10 bases lay between the germline ends. The CDR3 DNA reads as TGTGCCAGCAGTTCCGGACAACTCTACGAGCAGTACTTC. It encodes CASSSGQLYEQYF.

The CDR3 region has the DNA TGTGCCAGCAGCTTACTAGCGGGGCAAGAGACCCAGTACTTC. Protein: CASSLLAGQETQYF. The chain uses TRBV7-2 and TRBJ2-5; 9 bases are shared with TRBD2. The V gene end was trimmed by 2 bases and the J gene end by 2 bases; junction bases not matched to a gene: 0. Per germline, CDR1 SGHTA and CDR2 FQGNSA. The CDR3 length is 14 residues.

The J gene is TRBJ2-1, the V gene TRBV7-6; 14 bases fit TRBD2. The CDR3 extends over 16 amino acids. Germline V CDR1 and CDR2: SGHVS, FNYEAQ. With V trimmed by 3 bases and J by 8 bases, 6 bases remained unmatched. The CDR3 DNA follows: TGTGCCAGCAGCTTCGGACTAGCGGGAGGCCTTGATGAGCAGTTCTTC. Amino acids: CASSFGLAGGLDEQFF.

The chain is built from TRBV6-5 and TRBJ1-2, with D possibly TRBD1 on 6 matching bases. V dropped 8 bases and J dropped 4 bases, with 17 bases sitting between them. Germline V gene sequence: CDR1 MNHEY, CDR2 SVGAGI. The CDR3 is made up of 14 amino acids. This CDR3 reads CASEQGGSGYGYTF. As DNA, the CDR3 is TGTGCCAGCGAACAGGGCGGGTCCGGCTATGGCTACACCTTC.

The chain's CDR3 is CASVTAGGYGYTF. CDR3 nucleotides: TGTGCCAGCGTAACGGCAGGGGGTTATGGCTACACCTTC. The chain combines TRBV7-9 with TRBJ1-2; 7 positions match TRBD1. Germline loops: CDR1 SEHNR, CDR2 FQNEAQ (reference sequence). There are 13 residues in the CDR3. Trimming cost V 8 bases and J 5 bases; bases outside gene matches: 8.

The CDR3 sequence is CASRNPTSGSIEQFF. The CDR3 nucleotides read TGTGCCAGCAGAAATCCGACTAGCGGGAGCATTGAGCAGTTCTTC. The J gene is TRBJ2-1, the V gene TRBV6-5; 12 bases are shared with TRBD2. The CDR3 is 15 amino acids. The germline CDR1 and CDR2 sequences are MNHEY and SVGAGI. J lost 9 bases, V lost 6 bases, and 9 bases had no gene match.